What follows are 29 T cell receptor beta chains derived from one specimen sequenced in a study of technical replicates of blood from several donors. Profiling relied on immunoSEQ multiplex PCR, and the TCRdb table lists in-frame clones only, not all of them. The sample contains tens of thousands of clones, just under 95% of which appear only once. The specimen was T cells isolated from PBMCs. The source is a human donor in good health.

The rearrangement uses TRBV9 and TRBJ2-3; 8 bases align to TRBD1. The CDR3 contains 14 residues. Germline V lookup: CDR1 SGDLS, CDR2 YYNGEE. The J segment lost 2 bases and the V segment lost 4 bases, leaving 3 bases of the junction unmatched. The CDR3: CASSRQGATDTQYF. CDR3 in DNA: TGTGCCAGCAGCCGGCAGGGGGCCACAGATACGCAGTATTTT.

The CDR3 protein is CASRELAPEGTDTQYF. DNA of the CDR3: TGTGCCAGTAGGGAACTAGCCCCGGAGGGCACAGATACGCAGTATTTT. The chain combines TRBV19 with TRBJ2-3, with D perhaps matching TRBD2 (6 bases). The germline gives CDR1 LNHDA, CDR2 SQIVND (reference sequence). The CDR3 has 16 amino acids. With 6 bases removed from V and 1 base from J, the gap between germline ends came to 17 bases.

J is TRBJ2-1 and V is TRBV6-5; tentative D call: TRBD2 (5 bases). This CDR3 comprises 15 residues. CDR1 MNHEY and CDR2 SVGAGI come from the germline V gene. V was trimmed by 7 bases and J by 0 bases, leaving 13 bases between them. Written as DNA, the CDR3 is TGTGCCAGCACCTCGGGGTTCCGCTCCTACAATGAGCAGTTCTTC. Translated: CASTSGFRSYNEQFF.

This chain connects TRBV27 to TRBJ1-3; D gene uncertain. CDR1 MNHEY and CDR2 SMNVEV come from the germline V gene (reference sequence). The V gene lost 2 bases and the J gene lost 4 bases, with 6 bases spanning the gap. The CDR3 is 13 residues long. Here the CDR3 DNA reads TGTGCCAGCAGTTTAGTCCAGGGAAACACCATATATTTT. Its protein product is CASSLVQGNTIYF.

The chain joins TRBV19 to TRBJ2-7; D possibly corresponds to TRBD2 (5 bases). V was cut by 8 bases and J by 0 bases, with 11 bases left in between. This CDR3 comprises 13 residues. Germline CDR1 and CDR2: LNHDA and SQIVND (reference sequence). In nucleotides, the CDR3 is TGTGCCAGTGAGGGCAGTTCCTCCTACGAGCAGTACTTC. Its translation: CASEGSSSYEQYF.

This clone was recorded once. This chain uses TRBV7-9 with TRBJ1-2; D is uncertain. The V and J ends lost 5 bases and 2 bases respectively, with 6 bases between them. Germline-derived CDR1 and CDR2 are SEHNR and FQNEAQ (reference sequence). The CDR3 runs 12 residues. The CDR3 here is CASSTENYGYTF. CDR3 coding DNA: TGTGCCAGCAGCACTGAGAACTATGGCTACACCTTC.

V and J are TRBV27 and TRBJ1-2, with TRBD1 matching over 11 bases. The CDR3 has 14 amino acids. Trimming took 5 bases from V and 8 from J; bases not matched to a gene: 7. The germline V gene has CDR1 MNHEY and CDR2 SMNVEV (reference sequence). CDR3 sequence (DNA): TGTGCCAGCAGTCCCGGACAGGGGGCCTACGGCTACACCTTC. This translates into CASSPGQGAYGYTF.

This chain connects TRBV5-4 to TRBJ1-2; maybe TRBD1 (6 bases). The germline CDR1 and CDR2 sequences are SGHNT and YYREEE (reference sequence). This CDR3 has 14 residues. Deletions cut 2 bases from V and 8 bases from J, with 16 bases between. CDR3 protein: CASSLEQGGFGYTF. The CDR3 DNA reads as TGTGCCAGCAGCTTAGAACAGGGCGGCTTCGGCTACACCTTC.

The rearrangement links TRBV6-6 to TRBJ2-7, with D perhaps TRBD1 (6 bases). In germline, CDR1 is MNHNY, CDR2 SVGAGI (reference sequence). The CDR3 is 15 amino acids. The ends were cut back, 2 bases at V and 2 bases at J, with 13 bases in the middle. The CDR3 reads CASSYSRTATYEQYF. CDR3 nucleotide sequence: TGTGCCAGCAGTTACAGCAGGACAGCCACCTACGAGCAGTACTTC.

The chain employs TRBV29-1 and TRBJ2-7; possible D gene TRBD1, 5 bases. Germline loops: CDR1 SQVTM, CDR2 ANQGSEA. The CDR3 covers 11 residues. Trimming pared 7 bases from V and 4 bases from J, leaving 11 bases between. CDR3 region: CSALDTYEQYF. CDR3 nucleotides: TGCAGCGCCTTGGACACTTACGAGCAGTACTTC.

Only one count was recorded for this clone. The chain uses TRBV10-3 and TRBJ1-4; 12 bases match TRBD1. This CDR3 is built from 16 residues. The V gene's germline CDR1 is ENHRY and CDR2 SYGVKD. The V and J ends lost 8 bases and 4 bases, in that order; junction bases with no gene match: 8. The CDR3 loop is CAISGTGGPGNEKLFF. The CDR3 region has the DNA TGTGCCATCTCCGGGACAGGGGGCCCGGGTAATGAAAAACTGTTTTTT.

This sequence joins TRBV28 and TRBJ2-3; TRBD2 aligns across 14 bases. This CDR3 is built from 16 residues. Germline V lookup: CDR1 MDHEN, CDR2 SYDVKM. J lost 5 bases, V lost 4 bases, and 5 bases had no gene match. This CDR3 reads CASSSPGTSGGDTQYF. The CDR3, as DNA: TGTGCCAGCAGTTCCCCCGGGACTAGCGGGGGAGATACGCAGTATTTT.

The table lists this clone with a few counts. The rearrangement links TRBV2 to TRBJ1-1; 7 bases line up with TRBD1. The V segment lost 7 bases and the J segment 3 bases; nucleotides outside the gene matches: 8. This CDR3 is 14 amino acids long. The germline CDR1 and CDR2 sequences are SNHLY and FYNNEI. CDR3 DNA: TGTGCCAGCACTATGAATCAGGGGGACACTGAAGCTTTCTTT. Protein sequence: CASTMNQGDTEAFF.

CDR3 DNA sequence: TGTGCCATCACGACAGGGGTGAACACTGAAGCTTTCTTT. It specifies CAITTGVNTEAFF. The chain uses TRBV10-3 and TRBJ1-1; 8 bases agree with TRBD1. Germline-derived CDR1 and CDR2 are ENHRY and SYGVKD. This CDR3 is built from 13 residues. Trimming took 7 bases from V and 0 from J; bases not matched to a gene: 1.

This rearrangement joins TRBV27 to TRBJ2-1; TRBD2 agrees at 13 bases. V was clipped by 8 bases and J by 7 bases; unmatched bases: 5. The CDR3 is 14 amino acids. CDR1 and CDR2 from the germline V gene are MNHEY and SMNVEV (reference sequence). This chain's CDR3 is CASGLAGVDNEQFF. The CDR3 DNA follows: TGTGCCAGCGGACTAGCGGGAGTAGATAATGAGCAGTTCTTC.

This chain links TRBV29-1 with TRBJ1-2; TRBD1 might be the D (6 bases). Trimming cost V 4 bases and J 2 bases, with 8 bases left between them. The CDR3 has 12 residues. Germline V gene lookup returns CDR1 SQVTM and CDR2 ANQGSEA. CDR3 in DNA: TGCAGCGTTGCACAGGGCAACTATGGCTACACCTTC. It encodes CSVAQGNYGYTF. Combining the CDR3 with reference TRBV29-1 and TRBJ1-2 gives the whole variable domain SAVISQKPSRDICQRGTSLTIQCQVDSQVTMMFWYRQQPGQSLTLIATANQGSEATYESGFVIDKFPISRPNLTFSTLTVSNMSPEDSSIYLCSVAQGNYGYTFGSGTRLTVV.

J is TRBJ1-3 and V is TRBV27; no clear D. Looked up from germline, CDR1 is MNHEY and CDR2 is SMNVEV (reference sequence). The CDR3 spans 14 residues. Between the trimmed V and J ends, which lost 5 bases and 0 bases, there was a span of 8 bases. As DNA, the CDR3 is TGTGCCAGCAGTATTTCGCGCTCTGGAAACACCATATATTTT. Residues: CASSISRSGNTIYF.

The gene calls are TRBV6-5 and TRBJ2-7, with 9 bases matching TRBD2. The germline V gene has CDR1 MNHEY and CDR2 SVGAGI. The CDR3 contains 15 residues. The junction had 10 bases not matched to a gene; V was cut back by 5 bases and J by 5 bases. CDR3 amino acids: CASSPVAGGPNEQYF. The CDR3 DNA follows: TGTGCCAGCAGTCCGGTGGCGGGAGGGCCGAACGAGCAGTACTTC.

This sequence joins TRBV7-2 and TRBJ1-2, with 8 nucleotides matching TRBD1. V dropped 5 bases and J dropped 2; count of bases not matched to a gene: 4. Germline-derived CDR1 and CDR2 are SGHTA and FQGNSA. The CDR3 spans 14 residues. The CDR3 sequence is CASSDRTGNYGYTF. CDR3 DNA: TGTGCCAGCAGCGACCGGACAGGGAACTATGGCTACACCTTC.

The chain recombines TRBV10-3 with TRBJ2-3, with D hard to call. The CDR3 has 14 amino acids. Trimming left V 1 base short and J 2 bases short, with 7 bases between. Germline V gene data show CDR1 as ENHRY and CDR2 as SYGVKD. The CDR3 loop reads CAISELAFTDTQYF. The CDR3 bases are TGTGCCATCAGTGAGTTGGCCTTCACAGATACGCAGTATTTT.

The CDR3 bases are TGTGCCAGCAGTTTAGGACAGGGGGCGCTTGGCTACACCTTC. This encodes CASSLGQGALGYTF. V and J are TRBV27 and TRBJ1-2; 11 nucleotides agree with TRBD1. The germline V gene encodes CDR1 MNHEY and CDR2 SMNVEV (reference sequence). The CDR3 is made up of 14 amino acids. J gave up 7 bases and V 2 bases, and 3 bases lay outside the gene matches.

The chain couples TRBV7-6 to TRBJ2-3, with D uncertain. V gave up 5 bases and J gave up 4 bases, with 7 bases separating them. Germline-derived CDR1 and CDR2 are SGHVS and FNYEAQ. The CDR3 is made up of 12 amino acids. CDR3: CASSLNADTQYF. CDR3 nucleotide sequence: TGTGCCAGCAGCCTAAACGCAGATACGCAGTATTTT.

The CDR3 bases are TGCGCCAGCAGAGGGGACAGTGGGCCCGGGGAGCTGTTTTTT. Protein product: CASRGDSGPGELFF. The chain is built from TRBV5-1 and TRBJ2-2; 7 nucleotides match TRBD1. The germline V gene has CDR1 SGHRS and CDR2 YFSETQ. The CDR3 loop spans 14 amino acids. Trimming cost V 5 bases and J 6 bases; bases outside gene matches: 7.

CDR3 DNA: TGTGCCAGCAGCTTTACTCAGAGCTCGGGGGGGCCCTATGGCTACACCTTC. The encoded protein is CASSFTQSSGGPYGYTF. This chain uses TRBV5-4 with TRBJ1-2; D is perhaps TRBD1 (6 bases). Trimming cost V 2 bases and J 4 bases, with 21 bases left between them. CDR3 length: 17 residues. CDR1 and CDR2 from the germline V gene are SGHNT and YYREEE (reference sequence).

The chain employs TRBV4-2 and TRBJ2-5; TRBD2 matches 7 bases. J gave up 4 bases and V 1 base, and 6 bases lay outside the gene matches. The CDR3 is 15 amino acids. From germline, CDR1 is LGHNA and CDR2 YNFKEQ. CDR3 in amino acids: CASSQGGLGSETQYF. For the CDR3, the DNA is TGTGCCAGCAGCCAAGGAGGACTAGGTTCAGAGACCCAGTACTTC.

In its sample, this clone was seen many times. This chain joins TRBV6-1 and TRBJ1-5, with TRBD1 matching over 8 bases. The V gene end was trimmed by 1 base and the J gene end by 3 bases; junction bases not matched to a gene: 8. This CDR3 comprises 17 residues. In germline, CDR1 is MNHNS, CDR2 SASEGT. As DNA, the CDR3 is TGTGCCAGCAGTGAAGGAGCGGTGACAGGGGTCAATCAGCCCCAGCATTTT. This encodes CASSEGAVTGVNQPQHF.

The V gene is TRBV5-4, the J gene TRBJ2-3; D may be TRBD1 (6 bases). Germline loops: CDR1 SGHNT, CDR2 YYREEE (reference sequence). This CDR3 is built from 14 residues. Trimming stripped 3 bases from V and 2 bases from J, with 10 bases between. The CDR3 loop reads CASSSGDFTDTQYF. CDR3 nucleotide sequence: TGTGCCAGCAGCTCAGGGGATTTCACAGATACGCAGTATTTT.

The genes are TRBV27 and TRBJ2-3; TRBD1 aligns across 8 bases. Looked up from germline, CDR1 is MNHEY and CDR2 is SMNVEV (reference sequence). This CDR3 contains 15 residues. V dropped 4 bases and J dropped 1; count of bases not matched to a gene: 4. CDR3 coding DNA: TGTGCCAGCAGTTCGGACAGGGCGGGCACAGATACGCAGTATTTT. This translates into CASSSDRAGTDTQYF.

The chain recombines TRBV29-1 with TRBJ2-2, with 12 positions matching TRBD1. The ends lost 6 bases at V and 2 bases at J; junction bases unmatched: 1. The CDR3 contains 14 residues. Germline V CDR1 and CDR2: SQVTM, ANQGSEA. CDR3 loop: CSVGTGGNTGELFF. The DNA of the CDR3 is TGCAGCGTGGGGACAGGGGGCAACACCGGGGAGCTGTTTTTT.